This T cell receptor beta chain was profiled in a study of T cells after yellow fever vaccination. This clonotype showed up just a few times. The V gene's germline CDR1 is MNHEY and CDR2 SMNVEV (reference sequence). The CDR3 covers 11 residues. The germline V and J ends were trimmed by 6 bases and 10 bases, with 10 bases remaining between them. Each CDR3 protein gets one entry after TCRdb re-called the 5' RACE reads with MiXCR. The table records more than 90,000 distinct CDR3 sequences, 6.5% to 9% of them present only once. The rearrangement uses TRBV27 and TRBJ2-1; possibly TRBD1 or TRBD2 for D (6 bases each). This TCR was recovered from a man younger than 40 who received the YFV17D yellow fever vaccine. The sample here was CD8+ T cells sorted from PBMCs, taken 45 days after the yellow fever booster vaccination. The CDR3 DNA is TGTGCCAGCAGCAGAGGGGGGGAGCAGTTCTTC. It specifies CASSRGGEQFF.